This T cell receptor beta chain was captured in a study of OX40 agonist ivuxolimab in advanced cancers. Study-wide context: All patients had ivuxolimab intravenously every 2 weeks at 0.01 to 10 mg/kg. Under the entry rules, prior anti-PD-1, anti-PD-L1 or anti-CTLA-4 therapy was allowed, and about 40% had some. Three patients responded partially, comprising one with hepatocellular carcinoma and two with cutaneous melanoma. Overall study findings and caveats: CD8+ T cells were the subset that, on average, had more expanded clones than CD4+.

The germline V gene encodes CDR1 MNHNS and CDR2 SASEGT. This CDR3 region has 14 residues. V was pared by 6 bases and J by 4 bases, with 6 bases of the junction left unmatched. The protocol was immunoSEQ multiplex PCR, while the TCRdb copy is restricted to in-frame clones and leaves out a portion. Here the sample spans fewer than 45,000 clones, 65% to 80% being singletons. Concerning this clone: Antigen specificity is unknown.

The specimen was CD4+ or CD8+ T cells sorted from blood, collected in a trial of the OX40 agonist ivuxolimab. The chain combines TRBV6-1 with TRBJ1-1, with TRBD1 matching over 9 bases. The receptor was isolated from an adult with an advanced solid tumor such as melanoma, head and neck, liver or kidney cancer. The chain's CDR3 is CASRMIQGATEAFF. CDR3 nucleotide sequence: TGTGCCAGCAGGATGATACAGGGGGCCACTGAAGCTTTCTTT.